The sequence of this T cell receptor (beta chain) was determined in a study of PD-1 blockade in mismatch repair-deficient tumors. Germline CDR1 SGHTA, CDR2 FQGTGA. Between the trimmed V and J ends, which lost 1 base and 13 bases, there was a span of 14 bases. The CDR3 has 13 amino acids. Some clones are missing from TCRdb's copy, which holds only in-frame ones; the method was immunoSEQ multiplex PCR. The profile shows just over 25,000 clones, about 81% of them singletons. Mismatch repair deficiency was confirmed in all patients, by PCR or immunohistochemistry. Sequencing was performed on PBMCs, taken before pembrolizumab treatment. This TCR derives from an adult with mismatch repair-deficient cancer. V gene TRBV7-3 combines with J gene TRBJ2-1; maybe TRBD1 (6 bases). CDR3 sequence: CASSLNRQGLQFF. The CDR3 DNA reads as TGTGCCAGCAGCTTAAATAGGCAGGGGCTCCAGTTCTTC.